This T cell receptor (beta chain) derives from a study of blood T cells in healthy people across ages. The study's findings and limits: With age, beta diversity per million T cells declined roughly linearly, significantly by 35 to 40. Investigators viewed diversity estimates from one million T cells as underestimates, the study reported.

V gave up 7 bases and J gave up 3 bases, with 16 bases separating them. The CDR3 covers 14 residues. A remark on this clonotype: Its antigen is still unknown.

Alongside a J-beta primer mix, a sample-barcoded 5' primer served in a second PCR lasting 7 to 11 cycles. TCRdb processed the 5' RACE reads anew with MiXCR; each CDR3 protein has one entry. The sample has about 1.8 million distinct CDR3 sequences; roughly 49% are singletons. The TCR comes from a woman aged 40 to 50 in good health. The genes are TRBV12-3 or TRBV12-4 and TRBJ2-7; D gene ambiguous. Sample: blood. The DNA of the CDR3 is TGTGCCAGCATGGGTCGTGTCACCAACTACGAGCAGTACTTC. Its protein is CASMGRVTNYEQYF.